This T cell receptor beta chain was documented in a study of blood T cell repertoires in COVID-19. Background on the study: COVID-19 samples from acute and convalescent phases originated in the United States, Italy and Spain. Sample material is recorded as cDNA or gDNA derived from T cells, B-cell-depleted T cells, or PBMCs.

Authors' analysis steps: It was from reference gene primer amplification that nucleated cell counts were estimated. Clones were sequenced by immunoSEQ multiplex PCR, and TCRdb holds only the in-frame ones, with some missing. That table furnishes V, J and clone size, whereas the DNA furnished D and trimming. Among about 270,000 clones listed, around nine tenths were seen once. CDR1 is MNHNS, CDR2 SASEGT, per germline. The CDR3 has 12 amino acids. Losses at the gene ends were 2 bases for V and 9 bases for J; bases not matched to a gene: 1. The V gene is TRBV6-1, the J gene TRBJ1-5; 7 bases align to TRBD1. The origin of this receptor is a woman aged 55-69 years who had recovered from COVID-19. Sequenced input: peripheral blood. CDR3 nucleotides: TGTGCCAGCAGTGAATACAGGGGGCCCCAGCATTTT. It codes for CASSEYRGPQHF.